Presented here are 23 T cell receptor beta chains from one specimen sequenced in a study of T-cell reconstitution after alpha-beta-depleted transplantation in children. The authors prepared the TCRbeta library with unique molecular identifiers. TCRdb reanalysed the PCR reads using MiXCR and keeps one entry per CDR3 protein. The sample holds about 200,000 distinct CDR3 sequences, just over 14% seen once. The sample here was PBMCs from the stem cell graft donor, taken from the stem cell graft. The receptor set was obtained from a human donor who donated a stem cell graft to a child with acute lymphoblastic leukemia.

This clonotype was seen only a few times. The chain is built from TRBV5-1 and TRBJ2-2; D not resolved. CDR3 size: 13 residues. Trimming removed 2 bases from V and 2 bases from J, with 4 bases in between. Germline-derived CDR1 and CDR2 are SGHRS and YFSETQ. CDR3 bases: TGCGCCAGCAGCTTCGATAACACCGGGGAGCTGTTTTTT. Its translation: CASSFDNTGELFF.

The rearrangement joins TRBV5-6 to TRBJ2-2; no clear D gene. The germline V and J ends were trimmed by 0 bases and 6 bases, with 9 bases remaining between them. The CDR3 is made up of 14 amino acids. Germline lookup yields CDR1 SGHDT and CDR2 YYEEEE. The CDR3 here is CASSLAWVSGELFF. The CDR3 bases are TGTGCCAGCAGCTTGGCCTGGGTATCCGGGGAGCTGTTTTTT.

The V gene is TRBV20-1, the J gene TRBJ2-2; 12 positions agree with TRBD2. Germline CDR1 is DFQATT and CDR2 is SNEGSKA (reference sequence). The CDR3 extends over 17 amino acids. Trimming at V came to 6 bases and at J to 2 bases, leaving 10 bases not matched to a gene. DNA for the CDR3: TGCAGTGCACAGAACCTAGCGGGAGGGCTTAACACCGGGGAGCTGTTTTTT. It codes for CSAQNLAGGLNTGELFF.

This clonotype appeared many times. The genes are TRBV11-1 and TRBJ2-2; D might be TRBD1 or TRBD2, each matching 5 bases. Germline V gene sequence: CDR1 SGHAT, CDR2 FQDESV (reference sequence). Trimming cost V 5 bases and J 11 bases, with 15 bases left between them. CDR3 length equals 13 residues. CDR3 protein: CASSHGTAGELFF. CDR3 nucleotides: TGTGCCAGCAGCCACGGGACGGCGGGCGAGCTGTTTTTT. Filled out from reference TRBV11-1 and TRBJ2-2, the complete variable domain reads EAEVAQSPRYKITEKSQAVAFWCDPISGHATLYWYRQILGQGPELLVQFQDESVVDDSQLPKDRFSAERLKGVDSTLKIQPAELGDSAMYLCASSHGTAGELFFGEGSRLTVL.

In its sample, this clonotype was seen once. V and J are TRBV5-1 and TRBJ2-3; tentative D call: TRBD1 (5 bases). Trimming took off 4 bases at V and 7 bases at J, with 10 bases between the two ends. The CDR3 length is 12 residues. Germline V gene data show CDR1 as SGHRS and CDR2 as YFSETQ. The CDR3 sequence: CASSRGTHTQYF. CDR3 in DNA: TGCGCCAGCAGCAGGGGAACACATACGCAGTATTTT. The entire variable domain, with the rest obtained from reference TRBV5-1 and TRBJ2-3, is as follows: KAGVTQTPRYLIKTRGQQVTLSCSPISGHRSVSWYQQTPGQGLQFLFEYFSETQRNKGNFPGRFSGRQFSNSRSEMNVSTLELGDSALYLCASSRGTHTQYFGPGTRLTVL.

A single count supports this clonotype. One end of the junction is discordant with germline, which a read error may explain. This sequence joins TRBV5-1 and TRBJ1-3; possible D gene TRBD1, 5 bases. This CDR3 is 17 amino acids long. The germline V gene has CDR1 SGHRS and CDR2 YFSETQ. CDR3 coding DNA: TGCGCCAGCAGCTTGAACGGGGGTAGCGTGCCTGGAAACATCATATATTTT. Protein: CASSLNGGSVPGNIIYF.

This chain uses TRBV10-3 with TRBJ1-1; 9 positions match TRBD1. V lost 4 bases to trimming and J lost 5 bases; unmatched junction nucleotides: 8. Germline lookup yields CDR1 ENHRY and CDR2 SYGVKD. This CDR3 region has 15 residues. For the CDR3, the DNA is TGTGCCATCAGTGCCAGAACAGGGGGCAAGACTGAAGCTTTCTTT. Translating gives CAISARTGGKTEAFF.

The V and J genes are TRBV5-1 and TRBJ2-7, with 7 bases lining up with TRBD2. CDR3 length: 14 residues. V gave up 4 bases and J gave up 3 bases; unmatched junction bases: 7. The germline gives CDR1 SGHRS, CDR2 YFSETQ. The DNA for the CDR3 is TGCGCCAGCAGCGCGAGCGGGACCGACTACGAGCAGTACTTC. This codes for CASSASGTDYEQYF.

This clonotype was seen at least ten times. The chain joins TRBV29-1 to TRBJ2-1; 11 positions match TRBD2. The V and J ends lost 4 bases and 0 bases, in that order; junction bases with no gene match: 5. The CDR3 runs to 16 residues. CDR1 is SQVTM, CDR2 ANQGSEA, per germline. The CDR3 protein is CSVGLAGPNSYNEQFF. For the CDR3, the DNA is TGCAGCGTTGGACTAGCGGGGCCAAACTCCTACAATGAGCAGTTCTTC.

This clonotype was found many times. CDR3 bases: TGTGCCAGCAGTTTTTTAGCGGGAGACCGAGAGCAGTACTTC. Translation gives CASSFLAGDREQYF. This chain joins TRBV12-3 or TRBV12-4 and TRBJ2-7, with 9 nucleotides matching TRBD2. The trim removed 3 bases at V and 7 bases at J, leaving 7 bases unmatched. The CDR3 contains 14 residues.

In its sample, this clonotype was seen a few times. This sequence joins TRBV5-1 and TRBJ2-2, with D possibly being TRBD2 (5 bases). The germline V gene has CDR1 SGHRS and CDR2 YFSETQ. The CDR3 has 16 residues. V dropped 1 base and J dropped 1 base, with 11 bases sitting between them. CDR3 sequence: CASSLLIALNTGELFF. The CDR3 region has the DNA TGCGCCAGCAGCTTGTTAATAGCGTTGAACACCGGGGAGCTGTTTTTT.

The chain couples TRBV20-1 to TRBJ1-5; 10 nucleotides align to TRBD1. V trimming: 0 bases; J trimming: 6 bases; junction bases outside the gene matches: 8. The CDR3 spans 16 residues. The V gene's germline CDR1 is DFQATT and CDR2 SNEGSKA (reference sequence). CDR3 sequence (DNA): TGCAGTGCTAGAGATTCTGGGACAGGGGATCGTCAGCCCCAGCATTTT. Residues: CSARDSGTGDRQPQHF.

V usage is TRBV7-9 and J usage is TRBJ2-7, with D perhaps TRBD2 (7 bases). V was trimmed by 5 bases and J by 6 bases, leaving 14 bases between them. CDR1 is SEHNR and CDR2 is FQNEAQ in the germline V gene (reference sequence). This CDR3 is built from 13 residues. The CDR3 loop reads CASSPSGGAEQYF. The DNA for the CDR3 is TGTGCCAGCAGCCCTAGTGGGGGGGCCGAGCAGTACTTC. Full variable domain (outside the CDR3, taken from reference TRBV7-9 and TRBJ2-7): DTGVSQNPRHKITKRGQNVTFRCDPISEHNRLYWYRQTLGQGPEFLTYFQNEAQLEKSRLLSDRFSAERPKGSFSTLEIQRTEQGDSAMYLCASSPSGGAEQYFGPGTRLTVT.

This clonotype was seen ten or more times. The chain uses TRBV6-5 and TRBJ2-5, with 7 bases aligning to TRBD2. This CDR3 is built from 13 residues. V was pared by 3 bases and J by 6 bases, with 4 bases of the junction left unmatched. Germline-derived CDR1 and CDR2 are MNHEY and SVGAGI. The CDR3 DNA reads TGTGCCAGCAGTTATTCTAGCGGACAGACCCAGTACTTC. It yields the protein CASSYSSGQTQYF.

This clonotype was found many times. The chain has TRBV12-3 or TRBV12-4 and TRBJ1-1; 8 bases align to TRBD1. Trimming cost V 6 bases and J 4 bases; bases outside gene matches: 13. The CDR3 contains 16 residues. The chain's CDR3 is CASRLTSGGWGTEAFF. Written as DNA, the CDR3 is TGTGCCAGCAGACTCACTTCAGGGGGCTGGGGCACTGAAGCTTTCTTT.

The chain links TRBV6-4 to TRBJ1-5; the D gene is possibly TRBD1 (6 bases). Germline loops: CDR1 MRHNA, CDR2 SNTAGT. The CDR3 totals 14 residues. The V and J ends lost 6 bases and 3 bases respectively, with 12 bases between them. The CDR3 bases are TGTGCCAGCAGACGACAGGAGGTCAATCAGCCCCAGCATTTT. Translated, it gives CASRRQEVNQPQHF.

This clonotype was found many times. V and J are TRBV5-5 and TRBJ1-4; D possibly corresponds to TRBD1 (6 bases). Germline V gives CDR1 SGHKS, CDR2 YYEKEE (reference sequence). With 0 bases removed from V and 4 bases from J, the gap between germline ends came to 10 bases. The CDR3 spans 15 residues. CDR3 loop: CASSLAGAHNEKLFF. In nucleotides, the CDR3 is TGTGCCAGCAGCTTGGCAGGGGCCCATAATGAAAAACTGTTTTTT.

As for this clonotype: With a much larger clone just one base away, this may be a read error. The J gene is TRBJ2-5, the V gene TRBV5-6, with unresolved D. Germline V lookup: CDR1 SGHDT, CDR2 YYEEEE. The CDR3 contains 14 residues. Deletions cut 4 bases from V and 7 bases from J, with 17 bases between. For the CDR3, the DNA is TGTGCCAGCAGCCCGTGGCGGCTCCGATGGACCCAGTACTTC. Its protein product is CASSPWRLRWTQYF.

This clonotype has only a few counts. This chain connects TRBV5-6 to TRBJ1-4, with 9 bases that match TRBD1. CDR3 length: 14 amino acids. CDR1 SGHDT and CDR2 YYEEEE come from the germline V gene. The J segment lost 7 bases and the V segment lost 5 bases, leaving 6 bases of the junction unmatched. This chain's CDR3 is CASSLQGAIEKLFF. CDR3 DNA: TGTGCCAGCAGTCTACAGGGGGCGATTGAAAAACTGTTTTTT.

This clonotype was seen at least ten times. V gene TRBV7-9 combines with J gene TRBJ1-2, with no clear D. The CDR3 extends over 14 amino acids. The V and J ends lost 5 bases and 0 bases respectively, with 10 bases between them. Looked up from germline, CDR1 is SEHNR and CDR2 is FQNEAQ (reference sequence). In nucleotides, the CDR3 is TGTGCCAGCAGCCTTAACGGGGCTAACTATGGCTACACCTTC. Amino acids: CASSLNGANYGYTF.

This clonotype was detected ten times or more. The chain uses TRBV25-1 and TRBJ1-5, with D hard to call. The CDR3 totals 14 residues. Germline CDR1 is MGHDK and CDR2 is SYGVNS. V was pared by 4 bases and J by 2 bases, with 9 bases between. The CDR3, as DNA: TGTGCCAGCAGTGCCGTGGGTGGCAATCAGCCCCAGCATTTT. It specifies CASSAVGGNQPQHF.

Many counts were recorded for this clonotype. CDR3 region: CASRLGLAVYEQYF. The DNA for the CDR3 is TGTGCCAGCAGACTAGGACTAGCGGTTTACGAGCAGTACTTC. The chain has TRBV6-1 and TRBJ2-7; 10 bases match TRBD2. The junction had 6 bases not matched to a gene; V was cut back by 6 bases and J by 4 bases. Per germline, CDR1 MNHNS and CDR2 SASEGT. The CDR3 has 14 residues.

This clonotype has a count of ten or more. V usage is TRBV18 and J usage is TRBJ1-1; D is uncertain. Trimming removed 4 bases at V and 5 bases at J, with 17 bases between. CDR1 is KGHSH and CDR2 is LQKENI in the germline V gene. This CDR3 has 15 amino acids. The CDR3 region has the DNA TGTGCCAGCTCACAGGTTTCCGACTTTGGAACTGAAGCTTTCTTT. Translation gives CASSQVSDFGTEAFF.